The clone carrying this T cell receptor (beta chain) has a handful of counts. As originally analysed: Estimates of nucleated cell counts were drawn from the amplification of reference gene primers. Data came from immunoSEQ multiplex PCR; TCRdb stores just in-frame clones and leaves some out. The DNA was the basis for D and trimming; V, J and clone size are from that table. The sample contains approximately 290,000 clones, roughly 80% of which appear only once. In Seattle, patients joined the study during active infection and were tracked longitudinally. This sample was taken from a study of blood T cell repertoires in COVID-19. Study in general: Whether acute or convalescent, the COVID-19 samples came from the United States, Italy and Spain. Sample material is recorded as cDNA or gDNA derived from T cells, B-cell-depleted T cells, or PBMCs.

With 5 bases removed from V and 1 base from J, the gap between germline ends came to 9 bases. The germline gives CDR1 SEHNR, CDR2 FQNEAQ (reference sequence). This CDR3 has 14 amino acids. What was sequenced was peripheral blood. V gene TRBV7-9 combines with J gene TRBJ1-3; no clear D. This receptor was obtained from a person between 65 and 79 years old with COVID-19, enrolled during active disease. Written as DNA, the CDR3 is TGTGCCAGCAGCGGAGGTATATCTGGAAACACCATATATTTT. Translated, it gives CASSGGISGNTIYF.